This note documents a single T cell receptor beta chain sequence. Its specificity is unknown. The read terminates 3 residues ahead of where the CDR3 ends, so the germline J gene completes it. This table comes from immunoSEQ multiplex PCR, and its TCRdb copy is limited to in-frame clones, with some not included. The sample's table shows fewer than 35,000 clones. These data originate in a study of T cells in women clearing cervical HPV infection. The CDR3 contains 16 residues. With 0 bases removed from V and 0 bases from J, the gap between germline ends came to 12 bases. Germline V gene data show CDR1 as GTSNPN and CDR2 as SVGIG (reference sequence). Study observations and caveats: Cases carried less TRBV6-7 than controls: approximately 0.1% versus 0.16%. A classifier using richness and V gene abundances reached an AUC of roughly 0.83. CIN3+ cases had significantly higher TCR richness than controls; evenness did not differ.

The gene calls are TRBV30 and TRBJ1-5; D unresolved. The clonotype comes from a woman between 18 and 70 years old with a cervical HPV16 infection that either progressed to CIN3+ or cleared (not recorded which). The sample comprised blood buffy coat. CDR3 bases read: TGTGCCTGGAGTGTACAAGGGCGGGATAGCAATCAGCCC. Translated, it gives CAWSVQGRDSNQP. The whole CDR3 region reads CAWSVQGRDSNQPQHF.